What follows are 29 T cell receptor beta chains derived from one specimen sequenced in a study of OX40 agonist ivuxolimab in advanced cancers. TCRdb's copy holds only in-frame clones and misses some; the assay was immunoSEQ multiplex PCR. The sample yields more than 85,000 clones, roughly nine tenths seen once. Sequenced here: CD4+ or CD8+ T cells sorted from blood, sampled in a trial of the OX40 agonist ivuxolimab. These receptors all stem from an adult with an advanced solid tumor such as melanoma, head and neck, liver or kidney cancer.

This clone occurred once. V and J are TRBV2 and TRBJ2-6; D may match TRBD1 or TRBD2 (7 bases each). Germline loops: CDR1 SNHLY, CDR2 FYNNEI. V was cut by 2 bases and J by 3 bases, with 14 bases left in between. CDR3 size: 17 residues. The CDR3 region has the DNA TGTGCCAGCAGTGAAAGGGAGGGGGCGTATGGGGCCAACGTCCTGACTTTC. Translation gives CASSEREGAYGANVLTF. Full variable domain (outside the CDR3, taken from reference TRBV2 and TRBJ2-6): EPEVTQTPSHQVTQMGQEVILRCVPISNHLYFYWYRQILGQKVEFLVSFYNNEISEKSEIFDDQFSVERPDGSNFTLKIRSTKLEDSAMYFCASSEREGAYGANVLTFGAGSRLTVL.

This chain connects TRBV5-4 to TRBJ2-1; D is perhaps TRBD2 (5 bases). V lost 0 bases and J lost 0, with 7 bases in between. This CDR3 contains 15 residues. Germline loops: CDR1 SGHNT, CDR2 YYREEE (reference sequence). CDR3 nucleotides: TGTGCCAGCAGCTTGGGTGGGAGCTCCTACAATGAGCAGTTCTTC. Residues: CASSLGGSSYNEQFF.

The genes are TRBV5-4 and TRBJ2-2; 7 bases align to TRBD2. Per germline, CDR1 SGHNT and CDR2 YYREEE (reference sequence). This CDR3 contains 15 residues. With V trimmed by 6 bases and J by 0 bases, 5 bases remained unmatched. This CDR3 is CASKKRETNTGELFF. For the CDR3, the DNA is TGTGCCAGCAAGAAGCGGGAAACGAACACCGGGGAGCTGTTTTTT.

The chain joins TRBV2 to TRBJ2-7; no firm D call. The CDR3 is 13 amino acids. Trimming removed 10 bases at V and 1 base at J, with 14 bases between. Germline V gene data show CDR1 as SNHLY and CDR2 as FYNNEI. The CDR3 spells CATRLYGSYEQYF. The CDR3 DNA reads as TGTGCCACGAGGTTGTACGGATCCTACGAGCAGTACTTC.

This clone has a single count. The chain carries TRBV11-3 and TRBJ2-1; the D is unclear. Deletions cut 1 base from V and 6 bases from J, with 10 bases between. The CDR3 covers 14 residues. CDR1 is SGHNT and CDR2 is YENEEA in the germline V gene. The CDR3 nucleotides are TGTGCCAGCAGCTTAGGCGGAGCGAGCAATGAGCAGTTCTTC. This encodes CASSLGGASNEQFF.

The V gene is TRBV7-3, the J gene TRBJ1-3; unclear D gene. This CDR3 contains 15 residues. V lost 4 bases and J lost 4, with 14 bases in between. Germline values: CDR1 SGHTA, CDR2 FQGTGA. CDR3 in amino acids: CASSSRQRPGNTIYF. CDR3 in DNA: TGTGCCAGCAGCTCTCGACAAAGGCCGGGAAACACCATATATTTT.

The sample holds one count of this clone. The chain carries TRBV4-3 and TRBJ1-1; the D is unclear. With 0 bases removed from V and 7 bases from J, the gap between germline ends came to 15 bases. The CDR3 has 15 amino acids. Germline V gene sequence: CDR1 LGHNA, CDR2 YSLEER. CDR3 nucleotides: TGCGCCAGCAGCCAAGAGTCGAAAGTCTCTGGTGAAGCTTTCTTT. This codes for CASSQESKVSGEAFF.

CDR3 in amino acids: CASSASGSGQTQYF. CDR3 coding DNA: TGCGCCAGCAGTGCTAGCGGGAGTGGACAGACCCAGTACTTC. This rearrangement joins TRBV10-2 to TRBJ2-5; 10 bases are a match to TRBD2. The junction had 5 bases not matched to a gene; V was cut back by 4 bases and J by 6 bases. Looked up from germline, CDR1 is WSHSY and CDR2 is SAAADI. The CDR3 has 14 residues.

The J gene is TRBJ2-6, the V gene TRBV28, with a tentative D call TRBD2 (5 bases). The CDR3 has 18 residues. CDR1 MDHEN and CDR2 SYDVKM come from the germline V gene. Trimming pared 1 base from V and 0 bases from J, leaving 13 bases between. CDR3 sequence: CASSLFLAGSSGANVLTF. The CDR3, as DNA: TGTGCCAGCAGTTTATTTTTGGCTGGGAGCTCTGGGGCCAACGTCCTGACTTTC.

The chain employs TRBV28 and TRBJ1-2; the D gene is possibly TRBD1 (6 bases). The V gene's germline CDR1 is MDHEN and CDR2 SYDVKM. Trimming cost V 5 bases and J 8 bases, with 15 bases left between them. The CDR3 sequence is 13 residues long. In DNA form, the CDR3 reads TGTGCCAGCAGTCAACAGGGAGTGGACGGCTACACCTTC. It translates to CASSQQGVDGYTF.

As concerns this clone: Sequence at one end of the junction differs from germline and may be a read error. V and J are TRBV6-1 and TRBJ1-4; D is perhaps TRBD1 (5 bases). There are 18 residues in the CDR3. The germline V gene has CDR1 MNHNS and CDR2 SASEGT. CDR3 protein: CASSKAYRGGETNEKLFF. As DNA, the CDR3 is TGTGCCAGCAGTAAAGCCTATAGGGGAGGGGAGACTAATGAAAAACTGTTTTTT.

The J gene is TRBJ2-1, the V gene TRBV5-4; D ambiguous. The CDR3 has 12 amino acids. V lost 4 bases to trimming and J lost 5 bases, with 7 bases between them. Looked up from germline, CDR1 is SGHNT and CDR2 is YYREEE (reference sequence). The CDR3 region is CASSHENNEQFF. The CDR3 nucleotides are TGTGCCAGCAGCCACGAAAACAATGAGCAGTTCTTC.

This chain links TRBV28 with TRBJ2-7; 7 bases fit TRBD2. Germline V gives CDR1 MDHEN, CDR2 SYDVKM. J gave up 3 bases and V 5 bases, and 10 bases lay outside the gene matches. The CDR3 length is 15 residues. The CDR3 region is CASSGIWREIYEQYF. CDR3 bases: TGTGCCAGCAGTGGCATCTGGCGGGAGATCTACGAGCAGTACTTC.

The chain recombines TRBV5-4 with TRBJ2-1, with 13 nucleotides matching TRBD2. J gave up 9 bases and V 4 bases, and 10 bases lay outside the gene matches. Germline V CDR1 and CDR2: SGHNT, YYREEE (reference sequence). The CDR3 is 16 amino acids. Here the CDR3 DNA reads TGTGCCAGCAGCACGAAACTAGCGGGAGGGCCGAGTGAGCAGTTCTTC. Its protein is CASSTKLAGGPSEQFF.

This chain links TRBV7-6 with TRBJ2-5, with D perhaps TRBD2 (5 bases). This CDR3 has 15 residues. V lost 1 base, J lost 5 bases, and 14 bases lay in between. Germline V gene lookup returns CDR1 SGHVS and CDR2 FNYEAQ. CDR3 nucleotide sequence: TGTGCCAGCAGCTTAGGAACTCAACCGGGGGAGACCCAGTACTTC. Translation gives CASSLGTQPGETQYF.

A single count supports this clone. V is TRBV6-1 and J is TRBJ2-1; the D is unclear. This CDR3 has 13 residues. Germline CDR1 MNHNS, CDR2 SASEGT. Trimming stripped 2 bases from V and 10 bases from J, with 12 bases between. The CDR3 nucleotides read TGTGCCAGCAGTGAAACTGCCCCCGGAGAGCAGTTCTTC. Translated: CASSETAPGEQFF.

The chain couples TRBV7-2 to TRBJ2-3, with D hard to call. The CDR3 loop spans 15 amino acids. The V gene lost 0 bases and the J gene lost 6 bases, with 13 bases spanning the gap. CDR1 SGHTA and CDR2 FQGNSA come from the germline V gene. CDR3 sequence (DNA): TGTGCCAGCAGCTTAGCAGGTTTGTCCGTGGATACGCAGTATTTT. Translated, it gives CASSLAGLSVDTQYF.

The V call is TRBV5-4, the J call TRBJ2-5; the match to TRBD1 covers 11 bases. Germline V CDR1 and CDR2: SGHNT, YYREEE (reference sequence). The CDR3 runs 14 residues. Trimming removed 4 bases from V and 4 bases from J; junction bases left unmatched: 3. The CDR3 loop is CASSRGQGGETQYF. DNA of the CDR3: TGTGCCAGCAGCAGGGGACAGGGGGGAGAGACCCAGTACTTC.

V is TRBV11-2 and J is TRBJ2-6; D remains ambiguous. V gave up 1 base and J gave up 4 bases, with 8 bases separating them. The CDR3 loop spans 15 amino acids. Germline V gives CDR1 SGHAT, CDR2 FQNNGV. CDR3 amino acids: CASSLGVLGANVLTF. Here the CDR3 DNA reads TGTGCCAGCAGCTTAGGGGTTTTGGGGGCCAACGTCCTGACTTTC.

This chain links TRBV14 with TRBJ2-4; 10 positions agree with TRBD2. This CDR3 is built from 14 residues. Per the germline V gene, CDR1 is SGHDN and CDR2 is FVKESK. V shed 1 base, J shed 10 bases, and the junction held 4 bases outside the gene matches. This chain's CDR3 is CASSQALAGGIQYF. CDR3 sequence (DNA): TGTGCCAGCAGCCAAGCGTTAGCGGGAGGAATTCAGTACTTC.

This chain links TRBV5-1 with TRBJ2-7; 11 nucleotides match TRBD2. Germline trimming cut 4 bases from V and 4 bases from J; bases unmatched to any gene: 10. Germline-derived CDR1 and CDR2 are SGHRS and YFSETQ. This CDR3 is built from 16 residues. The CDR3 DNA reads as TGCGCCAGCAGCCAATATCCGGGACTAGCGGAATACGAGCAGTACTTC. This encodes CASSQYPGLAEYEQYF. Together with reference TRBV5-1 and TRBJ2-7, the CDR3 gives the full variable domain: KAGVTQTPRYLIKTRGQQVTLSCSPISGHRSVSWYQQTPGQGLQFLFEYFSETQRNKGNFPGRFSGRQFSNSRSEMNVSTLELGDSALYLCASSQYPGLAEYEQYFGPGTRLTVT.

The CDR3, as DNA: TGTGCCTGGAGCTTAAAGGGGGGACAGGGGGCTATATATGGCTACACCTTC. Protein sequence: CAWSLKGGQGAIYGYTF. The gene calls are TRBV30 and TRBJ1-2; 12 bases fit TRBD1. V lost 3 bases to trimming and J lost 5 bases; unmatched junction nucleotides: 13. This CDR3 has 17 residues. The germline V gene encodes CDR1 GTSNPN and CDR2 SVGIG (reference sequence).

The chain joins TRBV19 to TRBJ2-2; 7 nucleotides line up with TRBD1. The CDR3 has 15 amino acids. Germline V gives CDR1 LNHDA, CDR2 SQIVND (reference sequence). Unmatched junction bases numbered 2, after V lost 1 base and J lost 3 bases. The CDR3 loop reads CASSIGDRYTGELFF. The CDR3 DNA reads TGTGCCAGTAGTATAGGGGACAGATACACCGGGGAGCTGTTTTTT.

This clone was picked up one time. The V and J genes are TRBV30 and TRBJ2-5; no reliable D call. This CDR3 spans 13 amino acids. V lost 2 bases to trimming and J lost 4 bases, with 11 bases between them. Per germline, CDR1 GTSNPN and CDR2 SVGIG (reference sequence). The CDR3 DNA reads TGTGCCTGGAGTTGGAGCGCAAGAGAGACCCAGTACTTC. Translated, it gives CAWSWSARETQYF.

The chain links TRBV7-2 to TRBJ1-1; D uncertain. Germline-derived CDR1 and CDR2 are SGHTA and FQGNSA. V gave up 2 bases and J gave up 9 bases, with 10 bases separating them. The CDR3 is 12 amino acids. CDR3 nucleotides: TGTGCCAGCAGCTTATCCCCCAATCAAGCTTTCTTT. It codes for CASSLSPNQAFF.

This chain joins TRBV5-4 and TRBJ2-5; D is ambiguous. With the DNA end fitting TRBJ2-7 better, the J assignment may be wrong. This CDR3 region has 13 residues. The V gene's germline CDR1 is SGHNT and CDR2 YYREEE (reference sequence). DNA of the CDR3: TGTGCCAGCAGCCCTCCGGGTCGCTACGAGCAGTACTTC. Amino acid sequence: CASSPPGRYEQYF.

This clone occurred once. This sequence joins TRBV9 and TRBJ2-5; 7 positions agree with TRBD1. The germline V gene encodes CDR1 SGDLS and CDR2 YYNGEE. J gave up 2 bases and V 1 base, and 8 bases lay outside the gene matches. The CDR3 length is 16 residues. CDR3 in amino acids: CASSVQTTGAQETQYF. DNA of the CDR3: TGTGCCAGCAGCGTACAAACTACAGGGGCTCAAGAGACCCAGTACTTC. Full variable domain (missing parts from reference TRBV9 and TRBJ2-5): DSGVTQTPKHLITATGQRVTLRCSPRSGDLSVYWYQQSLDQGLQFLIQYYNGEERAKGNILERFSAQQFPDLHSELNLSSLELGDSALYFCASSVQTTGAQETQYFGPGTRLLVL.

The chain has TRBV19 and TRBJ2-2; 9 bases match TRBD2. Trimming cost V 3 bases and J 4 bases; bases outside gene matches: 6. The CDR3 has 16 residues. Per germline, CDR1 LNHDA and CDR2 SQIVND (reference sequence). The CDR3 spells CASSMGGRGSTGELFF. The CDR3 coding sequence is TGTGCCAGTAGTATGGGCGGGAGGGGGAGCACCGGGGAGCTGTTTTTT. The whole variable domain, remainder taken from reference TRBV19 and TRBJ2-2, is DGGITQSPKYLFRKEGQNVTLSCEQNLNHDAMYWYRQDPGQGLRLIYYSQIVNDFQKGDIAEGYSVSREKKESFPLTVTSAQKNPTAFYLCASSMGGRGSTGELFFGEGSRLTVL.

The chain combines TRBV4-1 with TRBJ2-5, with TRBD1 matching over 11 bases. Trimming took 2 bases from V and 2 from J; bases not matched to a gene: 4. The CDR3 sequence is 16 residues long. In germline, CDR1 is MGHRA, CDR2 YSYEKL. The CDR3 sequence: CASSQYGQGAQETQYF. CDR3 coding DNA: TGCGCCAGCAGCCAATATGGACAGGGGGCACAAGAGACCCAGTACTTC.